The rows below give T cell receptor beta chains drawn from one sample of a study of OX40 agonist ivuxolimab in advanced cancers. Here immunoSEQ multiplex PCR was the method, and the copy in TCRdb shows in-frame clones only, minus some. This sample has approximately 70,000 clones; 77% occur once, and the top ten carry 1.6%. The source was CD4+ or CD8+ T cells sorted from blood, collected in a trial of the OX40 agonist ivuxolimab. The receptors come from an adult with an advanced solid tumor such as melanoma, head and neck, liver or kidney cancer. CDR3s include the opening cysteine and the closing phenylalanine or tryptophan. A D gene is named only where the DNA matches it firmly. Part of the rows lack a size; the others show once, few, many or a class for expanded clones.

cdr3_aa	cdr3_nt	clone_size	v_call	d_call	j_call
CASRGEGAGSYEQYF	TGTGCCAGCAGGGGTGAGGGGGCCGGGTCCTACGAGCAGTACTTC	NA	TRBV6-1	TRBD1	TRBJ2-7
CSVESGSTDTQYF	TGCAGCGTTGAAAGCGGGAGCACAGATACGCAGTATTTT	few	TRBV29-1	NA	TRBJ2-3
CASSLRAGGSYEQYF	TGTGCCAGCAGTTTAAGGGCAGGGGGATCCTACGAGCAGTACTTC	few	TRBV28	TRBD1	TRBJ2-7
CASSSGLKETQYF	TGTGCCAGCAGTTCGGGACTGAAAGAGACCCAGTACTTC	NA	TRBV28	NA	TRBJ2-5
CASSLYPGGEGGYTF	TGTGCCAGCAGCTTATACCCAGGGGGCGAGGGTGGCTACACCTTC	once	TRBV7-8	TRBD1	TRBJ1-2
CASSPTSGSSYEQFF	TGTGCCAGCTCACCGACTAGCGGGAGTAGCTATGAGCAGTTCTTC	NA	TRBV18	TRBD2	TRBJ2-1
CASTEGGQETQYF	TGTGCCAGCACTGAAGGGGGCCAAGAGACCCAGTACTTC	once	TRBV2	NA	TRBJ2-5
CASSFQGSEQYF	TGTGCCAGCAGTTTCCAGGGCTCCGAGCAGTACTTC	NA	TRBV28	NA	TRBJ2-7
CASSLNRGIDEKLFF	TGTGCCAGCAGCTTGAACAGGGGTATTGATGAAAAACTGTTTTTT	many	TRBV5-4	TRBD1	TRBJ1-4
CAWSVRGPETQYF	TGTGCCTGGAGTGTACGAGGTCCAGAGACCCAGTACTTC	NA	TRBV30	NA	TRBJ2-5
CASTKRGAVNEKLFF	TGTGCCTCAACCAAGCGGGGGGCCGTTAATGAAAAACTGTTTTTT	few	TRBV30	NA	TRBJ1-4
CASRREGGTGELFF	TGTGCCAGTAGACGGGAGGGGGGCACCGGGGAGCTGTTTTTT	NA	TRBV19	TRBD2	TRBJ2-2
CASSSGLTYNEQFF	TGTGCCAGCTCCTCGGGACTCACTTACAATGAGCAGTTCTTC	NA	TRBV18	NA	TRBJ2-1
CASSLGEAVAYEQYF	TGTGCCAGCAGCTTAGGAGAGGCCGTAGCCTACGAGCAGTACTTC	few	TRBV11-3	NA	TRBJ2-7
CASGDRGHEQYF	TGTGCCAGTGGGGACAGGGGCCACGAGCAGTACTTC	NA	TRBV19	TRBD1	TRBJ2-7
CAAGQENYGYTF	TGTGCCGCAGGACAGGAGAACTATGGCTACACCTTC	NA	TRBV2	TRBD1	TRBJ1-2
CASSVDPAGGMETQYF	TGTGCCAGCAGCGTAGACCCAGCGGGGGGAATGGAGACCCAGTACTTC	NA	TRBV9	TRBD2	TRBJ2-5
CASSSETGSNTEAFF	TGCGCCAGCAGCTCAGAGACAGGGTCGAACACTGAAGCTTTCTTT	NA	TRBV5-1	TRBD1	TRBJ1-1
CSVPGTSGELFF	TGCAGCGTACCCGGGACATCCGGGGAGCTGTTTTTT	NA	TRBV29-1	NA	TRBJ2-2
CAWSGIGSTDTQYF	TGTGCCTGGAGTGGGATTGGAAGCACAGATACGCAGTATTTT	once	TRBV30	NA	TRBJ2-3
CATHVGHLSNQPQHF	TGTGCCACCCACGTGGGACACCTCAGCAATCAGCCCCAGCATTTT	NA	TRBV28	NA	TRBJ1-5
CASSLTGHPNSPLHF	TGTGCCAGCAGCCTTACCGGACACCCAAATTCACCCCTCCACTTT	NA	TRBV5-4	NA	TRBJ1-6